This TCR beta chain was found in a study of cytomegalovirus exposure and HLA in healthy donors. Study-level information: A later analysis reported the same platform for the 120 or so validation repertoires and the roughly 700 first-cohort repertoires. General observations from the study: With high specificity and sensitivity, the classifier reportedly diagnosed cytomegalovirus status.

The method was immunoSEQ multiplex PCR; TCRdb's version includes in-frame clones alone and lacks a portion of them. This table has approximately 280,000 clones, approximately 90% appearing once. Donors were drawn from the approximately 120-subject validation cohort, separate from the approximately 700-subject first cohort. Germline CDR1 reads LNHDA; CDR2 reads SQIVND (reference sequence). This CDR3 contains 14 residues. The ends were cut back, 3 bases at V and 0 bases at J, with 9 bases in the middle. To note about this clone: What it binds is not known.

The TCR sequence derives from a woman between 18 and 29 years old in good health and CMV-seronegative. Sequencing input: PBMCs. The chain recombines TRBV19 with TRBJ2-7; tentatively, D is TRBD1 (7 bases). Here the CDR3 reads CASSIQGGSYEQYF. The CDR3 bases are TGTGCCAGTAGTATCCAGGGGGGCTCCTACGAGCAGTACTTC. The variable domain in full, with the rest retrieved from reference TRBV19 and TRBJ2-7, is DGGITQSPKYLFRKEGQNVTLSCEQNLNHDAMYWYRQDPGQGLRLIYYSQIVNDFQKGDIAEGYSVSREKKESFPLTVTSAQKNPTAFYLCASSIQGGSYEQYFGPGTRLTVT.